This entry features one T cell receptor beta chain sequence. Its target is not known. The record originates from a study of yellow fever vaccine responses in identical twins. Findings and caveats of the study: A vaccine T cell response that seemed partly convergent and partly personalized was reported in twins.

TCRdb independently ran MiXCR on the RT-PCR reads; one entry per CDR3 protein. The profile shows approximately 32,000 distinct CDR3 sequences, less than 70% of them singletons. Trimming pared 6 bases from V and 5 bases from J, leaving 16 bases between. CDR3 length equals 14 residues. Germline-derived CDR1 and CDR2 are SGHNT and YYREEE (reference sequence). The TCR sequence derives from a woman aged 18-29 years who received the yellow fever vaccine. The specimen comprised T cells from blood (PBMCs), unsorted or a sorted subset (not recorded which), sampled before or after yellow fever vaccination (not recorded which). The rearrangement uses TRBV5-4 and TRBJ2-3, with a weak D call TRBD2 (6 bases). CDR3 in amino acids: CASTPTRLGDTQYF. The CDR3 bases are TGTGCCAGCACCCCAACCCGACTAGGAGATACGCAGTATTTT. The full variable domain, with the rest looked up from reference TRBV5-4 and TRBJ2-3, is ETGVTQSPTHLIKTRGQQVTLRCSSQSGHNTVSWYQQALGQGPQFIFQYYREEENGRGNFPPRFSGLQFPNYSSELNVNALELDDSALYLCASTPTRLGDTQYFGPGTRLTVL.